The 16 T cell receptor beta chains given below trace back to one sample, sequenced in a study of blood T cell repertoires in COVID-19. TCRdb's copy holds only in-frame clones and misses some; the assay was immunoSEQ multiplex PCR. The sample yields about 49,000 clones, approximately 82% seen once. Sequencing was done on a sample of peripheral blood. The origin of the receptors is a human donor in a cohort sampled during active COVID-19.

The sample holds a few counts of this clone. The sample contains more than one DNA sequence encoding this CDR3. V gene TRBV29-1 combines with J gene TRBJ1-5; 7 bases align to TRBD1. V lost 6 bases, J lost 4 bases, and 6 bases stayed unmatched. CDR3 length: 13 amino acids. CDR1 and CDR2 from the germline V gene are SQVTM and ANQGSEA. CDR3 sequence reads: CSVRTGGNQPQHF. For the CDR3, the DNA is TGCAGCGTCCGGACAGGTGGGAATCAGCCCCAGCATTTT. Full variable domain (rest looked up from reference TRBV29-1 and TRBJ1-5): SAVISQKPSRDICQRGTSLTIQCQVDSQVTMMFWYRQQPGQSLTLIATANQGSEATYESGFVIDKFPISRPNLTFSTLTVSNMSPEDSSIYLCSVRTGGNQPQHFGDGTRLSIL.

The chain carries TRBV19 and TRBJ1-5; a possible D gene is TRBD1 (6 bases). V shed 3 bases and J shed 4 bases, with 13 bases lying between them. CDR3 size: 15 residues. CDR1 and CDR2 (germline): LNHDA, SQIVND (reference sequence). The CDR3 DNA reads TGTGCCAGTAGTATCTCTAGACAGGTGAATCAGCCCCAGCATTTT. Encoded protein: CASSISRQVNQPQHF.

About this clone: An end of the junction differs from the germline gene, which may be a read error. The chain couples TRBV3-1 (or the pseudogene TRBV3-2) to TRBJ2-7; 11 bases line up with TRBD2. Germline V gene data show CDR1 as LGHDT and CDR2 as YNNKEL (reference sequence). The length of the CDR3 is 13 residues. The CDR3 DNA sequence: TGTGCCAGCAGCCCCAGGCCTAGCGGGGGGCTCGTCTTC. Amino acid sequence: CASSPRPSGGLVF.

The chain links TRBV6-5 to TRBJ1-6, with D perhaps TRBD1 (5 bases). This CDR3 spans 12 amino acids. Trimming removed 10 bases from V and 10 bases from J, with 14 bases in between. Germline lookup yields CDR1 MNHEY and CDR2 SVGAGI. DNA of the CDR3: TGTGCCATCGGCAGGGTGGGATCACCCCTCCACTTT. Translation gives CAIGRVGSPLHF.

This chain joins TRBV11-3 and TRBJ2-7, with 7 bases fitting TRBD2. The germline CDR1 and CDR2 sequences are SGHNT and YENEEA. The trim removed 5 bases at V and 7 bases at J, leaving 11 bases unmatched. CDR3 length equals 14 residues. In DNA form, the CDR3 reads TGTGCCAGCAGCAGCGGGACCGGCGTGGGGGAGCAGTACTTC. Protein product: CASSSGTGVGEQYF.

The chain carries TRBV4-1 and TRBJ2-7, with D possibly TRBD2 on 6 matching bases. Germline-derived CDR1 and CDR2 are MGHRA and YSYEKL. The CDR3 covers 16 residues. Trimming shortened V by 3 bases and J by 3 bases, and 18 bases separated the two germline ends. The CDR3 spells CASSHFAGGRIYEQYF. The CDR3 DNA reads as TGCGCCAGCAGCCACTTCGCCGGAGGGAGGATCTACGAGCAGTACTTC.

The rearrangement joins TRBV29-1 to TRBJ2-4; TRBD2 might be the D (5 bases). V was clipped by 6 bases and J by 0 bases, with 12 bases between them. Germline V gene data show CDR1 as SQVTM and CDR2 as ANQGSEA. This CDR3 region has 14 residues. DNA of the CDR3: TGCAGCGTCGAACTCGGGGTAGCCAAAAACATTCAGTACTTC. Translating it yields CSVELGVAKNIQYF.

The chain joins TRBV3-1 (or the pseudogene TRBV3-2) to TRBJ2-7, with 8 bases fitting TRBD2. CDR3 size: 16 residues. CDR1 is LGHDT and CDR2 is YNNKEL in the germline V gene (reference sequence). The V gene end was trimmed by 1 base and the J gene end by 0 bases; junction bases not matched to a gene: 5. The CDR3 DNA reads as TGTGCCAGCAGCCAAGTTAACGGGGGGGACTCCTACGAGCAGTACTTC. Amino acids: CASSQVNGGDSYEQYF.

The chain uses TRBV3-1 (or the pseudogene TRBV3-2) and TRBJ1-2; 8 bases agree with TRBD1. CDR3 length: 16 amino acids. V was pared by 3 bases and J by 5 bases, with 11 bases of the junction left unmatched. Germline CDR1 and CDR2: LGHDT and YNNKEL (reference sequence). The CDR3 nucleotides read TGTGCCAGCAGCCACCAACGCCAGGGGGCCGGGTATGGCTACACCTTC. Encoded protein: CASSHQRQGAGYGYTF.

V gene TRBV7-3 combines with J gene TRBJ1-1; D is perhaps TRBD1 (5 bases). CDR3 length: 13 residues. Germline V CDR1 and CDR2: SGHTA, FQGTGA. V gave up 6 bases and J gave up 4 bases, with 12 bases separating them. In DNA form, the CDR3 reads TGTGCCAGCAGACCTGCGGGGGGCACTGAAGCTTTCTTT. It specifies CASRPAGGTEAFF. Variable domain in full (rest from reference TRBV7-3 and TRBJ1-1): GAGVSQTPSNKVTEKGKYVELRCDPISGHTALYWYRQSLGQGPEFLIYFQGTGAADDSGLPNDRFFAVRPEGSVSTLKIQRTERGDSAVYLCASRPAGGTEAFFGQGTRLTVV.

The chain links TRBV20-1 to TRBJ2-1; D is uncertain. This CDR3 has 13 residues. V was clipped by 3 bases and J by 3 bases, with 9 bases between them. CDR1 DFQATT and CDR2 SNEGSKA come from the germline V gene (reference sequence). CDR3 DNA sequence: TGCAGTGCTAGTGGCAGTTACTACAATGAGCAGTTCTTC. Its translation is CSASGSYYNEQFF.

The chain is built from TRBV24-1 and TRBJ2-5, with TRBD1 matching over 9 bases. The V segment lost 4 bases and the J segment 5 bases; nucleotides outside the gene matches: 16. The germline gives CDR1 KGHDR, CDR2 SFDVKD. The CDR3 totals 18 residues. The DNA of the CDR3 is TGTGCCACCAGTGACTTGCGCCGCGGACAGGGGCTATATGAGACCCAGTACTTC. Its translation is CATSDLRRGQGLYETQYF.

The rearrangement joins TRBV30 to TRBJ1-6, with D possibly TRBD1 on 5 matching bases. CDR3 length: 14 amino acids. V lost 0 bases and J 9 bases, leaving 12 bases between the germline ends. Germline-derived CDR1 and CDR2 are GTSNPN and SVGIG (reference sequence). In nucleotides, the CDR3 is TGTGCCTGGAGTGTATACCAGGGACTTTCACCCCTCCACTTT. Amino acid sequence: CAWSVYQGLSPLHF.

This clone was detected a few times. The chain employs TRBV19 and TRBJ2-1; D is possibly TRBD1 (7 bases). Trimming took 5 bases from V and 2 from J, leaving 13 bases between them. CDR3 length: 15 residues. Looked up from germline, CDR1 is LNHDA and CDR2 is SQIVND (reference sequence). The CDR3: CASSPQGGPYNEQFF. Written as DNA, the CDR3 is TGTGCCAGTAGTCCTCAGGGGGGCCCCTACAATGAGCAGTTCTTC.

The rearrangement links TRBV2 to TRBJ1-4, with 7 bases that match TRBD1. The CDR3 is made up of 16 amino acids. Trimming removed 4 bases from V and 4 bases from J; junction bases left unmatched: 9. Germline CDR1 reads SNHLY; CDR2 reads FYNNEI. CDR3 protein: CASSGLGGLNNEKLFF. CDR3 nucleotides: TGTGCCAGCAGTGGGTTAGGGGGCTTAAATAATGAAAAACTGTTTTTT.

The J gene is TRBJ1-1, the V gene TRBV29-1; D remains ambiguous. Trimming took 4 bases from V and 1 from J, leaving 10 bases between them. Germline loops: CDR1 SQVTM, CDR2 ANQGSEA. This CDR3 has 13 residues. Here the CDR3 DNA reads TGCAGCGTTGGTAATCCGGGGAACACTGAAGCTTTCTTT. It specifies CSVGNPGNTEAFF.